Detailed here is one T cell receptor (beta chain). Germline V gene data show CDR1 as SQVTM and CDR2 as ANQGSEA. This CDR3 has 12 amino acids. Between the trimmed V and J ends, which lost 7 bases and 4 bases, there was a span of 11 bases. The sample belongs to a study of regulatory T cells in long-lasting Graves disease. Libraries of TCR beta came from iRepertoire HTBI primers plus Arm-PCR of CDR3 regions. TCRdb reprocessed the multiplex PCR reads with MiXCR, giving one entry per CDR3 protein. The sample has approximately 470,000 distinct CDR3 sequences, around 20% seen once. Time point defined: persistent/refractory GD, antithyroid drugs over 5 years with positive TRAb. RNA isolated from PBMCs was used to make the TCR library. It was an endocrinology department in Xi'an, China, that provided the patients. Blood from the periphery, approximately 10 milliliters in all, was drawn into EDTA tubes.

This chain uses TRBV29-1 with TRBJ1-5; D call uncertain. Sequenced material: peripheral blood mononuclear cells (PBMCs), taken when the disease was refractory, from a patient treated with antithyroid drugs. The TCR comes from a female donor with Graves disease. CDR3 in DNA: TGCAGCGGCGCCAGACGTAATCAGCCCCAGCATTTT. Protein product: CSGARRNQPQHF.